These 13 T cell receptor beta chains were all obtained from the same sample, sequenced in a study of blood T cell repertoires in COVID-19. The table came from immunoSEQ multiplex PCR; TCRdb's copy has only in-frame clones and leaves some out. The sample lists over 100,000 clones; 80% to 90% were seen once. Sequenced sample: peripheral blood. The receptors stem from a human donor in a cohort sampled during active COVID-19.

The genes are TRBV5-4 and TRBJ1-3; 7 positions agree with TRBD1. V dropped 0 bases and J dropped 2; count of bases not matched to a gene: 2. The CDR3 has 15 residues. Germline loops: CDR1 SGHNT, CDR2 YYREEE (reference sequence). CDR3 DNA sequence: TGTGCCAGCAGCTTGGAGGGGGCCACTGGAAACACCATATATTTT. Amino acid sequence: CASSLEGATGNTIYF. Drawing the rest from reference TRBV5-4 and TRBJ1-3, the complete variable domain is ETGVTQSPTHLIKTRGQQVTLRCSSQSGHNTVSWYQQALGQGPQFIFQYYREEENGRGNFPPRFSGLQFPNYSSELNVNALELDDSALYLCASSLEGATGNTIYFGEGSWLTVV.

The rearrangement joins TRBV7-9 to TRBJ2-3; the match to TRBD2 covers 7 bases. This CDR3 region has 16 residues. Germline V gene sequence: CDR1 SEHNR, CDR2 FQNEAQ (reference sequence). Trimming cost V 4 bases and J 2 bases; bases outside gene matches: 9. The CDR3 DNA reads as TGTGCCAGCAGCTGGACCCGGGACTACCTCACAGATACGCAGTATTTT. It encodes CASSWTRDYLTDTQYF.

The J gene is TRBJ1-1, the V gene TRBV5-1, with 9 bases matching TRBD1. This CDR3 contains 16 residues. J lost 4 bases, V lost 0 bases, and 7 bases had no gene match. Germline CDR1 reads SGHRS; CDR2 reads YFSETQ. The CDR3 DNA is TGCGCCAGCAGCTTGGTCGGGACAGGGAAGGGCACTGAAGCTTTCTTT. Its protein is CASSLVGTGKGTEAFF. Based on the CDR3 plus reference TRBV5-1 and TRBJ1-1, the full variable domain is KAGVTQTPRYLIKTRGQQVTLSCSPISGHRSVSWYQQTPGQGLQFLFEYFSETQRNKGNFPGRFSGRQFSNSRSEMNVSTLELGDSALYLCASSLVGTGKGTEAFFGQGTRLTVV.

This clone was recorded once. The chain links TRBV6-5 to TRBJ2-7; D perhaps matches TRBD1 (6 bases). The CDR3 loop spans 14 amino acids. The V end was cut by 6 bases, the J end by 2 bases, with 14 bases between. CDR1 is MNHEY and CDR2 is SVGAGI in the germline V gene. CDR3 in DNA: TGTGCCAGCAGCAAGACAGGTCCCCCCTACGAGCAGTACTTC. This gives the protein CASSKTGPPYEQYF.

The V and J genes are TRBV27 and TRBJ1-5, with 8 bases lining up with TRBD1. V lost 2 bases, J lost 6 bases, and 6 bases stayed unmatched. Germline values: CDR1 MNHEY, CDR2 SMNVEV (reference sequence). This CDR3 has 15 amino acids. The CDR3 sequence is CASSLQGAHGQPQHF. CDR3 sequence (DNA): TGTGCCAGCAGTTTACAGGGGGCGCACGGTCAGCCCCAGCATTTT.

The chain joins TRBV10-3 to TRBJ2-3, with D possibly being TRBD1 (5 bases). The germline gives CDR1 ENHRY, CDR2 SYGVKD. With 0 bases removed from V and 9 bases from J, the gap between germline ends came to 19 bases. The CDR3 has 16 amino acids. The CDR3: CAISESGLPTSVTQYF. CDR3 sequence (DNA): TGTGCCATCAGTGAGTCGGGGCTGCCCACCTCTGTAACGCAGTATTTT.

This clone was seen a single time. The rearrangement joins TRBV27 to TRBJ2-7, with D perhaps TRBD2 (6 bases). The CDR3 contains 14 residues. Germline V gene data show CDR1 as MNHEY and CDR2 as SMNVEV (reference sequence). The V end lost 5 bases, the J end lost 7 bases, and 18 bases lay between the germline ends. The CDR3 here is CASSRTVGGREQYF. The DNA for the CDR3 is TGTGCCAGCAGTCGGACGGTGGGAGGAAGGGAGCAGTACTTC.

The gene calls are TRBV15 and TRBJ1-5, with D hard to call. V was cut by 0 bases and J by 5 bases, with 11 bases left in between. Germline V CDR1 and CDR2: LNHNV, YYDKDF (reference sequence). The CDR3 has 15 residues. DNA for the CDR3: TGTGCCACCAGCAGAGATGACGGGGTTTATCAGCCCCAGCATTTT. Protein product: CATSRDDGVYQPQHF. Full variable domain (outside the CDR3, taken from reference TRBV15 and TRBJ1-5): DAMVIQNPRYQVTQFGKPVTLSCSQTLNHNVMYWYQQKSSQAPKLLFHYYDKDFNNEADTPDNFQSRRPNTSFCFLDIRSPGLGDTAMYLCATSRDDGVYQPQHFGDGTRLSIL.

This chain connects TRBV6-5 to TRBJ2-7, with D maybe TRBD2 (5 bases). Per the germline V gene, CDR1 is MNHEY and CDR2 is SVGAGI. The CDR3 length is 14 residues. Trimming removed 2 bases at V and 7 bases at J, with 15 bases between. CDR3 sequence: CASSYTGVFWEQYF. CDR3 coding DNA: TGTGCCAGCAGTTACACCGGGGTTTTTTGGGAGCAGTACTTC.

This sequence joins TRBV15 and TRBJ2-7; 7 bases agree with TRBD1. The ends lost 9 bases at V and 2 bases at J; junction bases unmatched: 10. Germline values: CDR1 LNHNV, CDR2 YYDKDF (reference sequence). This CDR3 region has 14 residues. CDR3 in amino acids: CATAIETGPYEQYF. The CDR3, as DNA: TGTGCCACGGCAATTGAGACAGGGCCCTACGAGCAGTACTTC.

This sequence joins TRBV6-5 and TRBJ1-2; 11 bases are shared with TRBD1. The CDR3 loop spans 15 amino acids. Germline trimming cut 5 bases from V and 4 bases from J; bases unmatched to any gene: 6. Germline V gene sequence: CDR1 MNHEY, CDR2 SVGAGI. The CDR3 protein is CASSQAGTGGYGYTF. The CDR3 DNA follows: TGTGCCAGCAGTCAGGCGGGGACAGGGGGCTATGGCTACACCTTC.

The chain couples TRBV12-3 or TRBV12-4 to TRBJ1-3; TRBD1 matches 10 bases. CDR3 size: 13 residues. J gave up 10 bases and V 7 bases, and 7 bases lay outside the gene matches. This CDR3 reads CASTGTGVSTIYF. The CDR3 nucleotides are TGTGCCAGCACCGGGACAGGGGTGTCGACCATATATTTT.

The rearrangement joins TRBV6-1 to TRBJ1-4; 7 positions agree with TRBD1. There are 14 residues in the CDR3. Germline-derived CDR1 and CDR2 are MNHNS and SASEGT. J was trimmed by 8 bases and V by 3 bases; bases with no gene match: 6. The CDR3 nucleotides read TGTGCCAGCAGTGACAGGACAGGTGGGGAAAAACTGTTTTTT. Translating it yields CASSDRTGGEKLFF.